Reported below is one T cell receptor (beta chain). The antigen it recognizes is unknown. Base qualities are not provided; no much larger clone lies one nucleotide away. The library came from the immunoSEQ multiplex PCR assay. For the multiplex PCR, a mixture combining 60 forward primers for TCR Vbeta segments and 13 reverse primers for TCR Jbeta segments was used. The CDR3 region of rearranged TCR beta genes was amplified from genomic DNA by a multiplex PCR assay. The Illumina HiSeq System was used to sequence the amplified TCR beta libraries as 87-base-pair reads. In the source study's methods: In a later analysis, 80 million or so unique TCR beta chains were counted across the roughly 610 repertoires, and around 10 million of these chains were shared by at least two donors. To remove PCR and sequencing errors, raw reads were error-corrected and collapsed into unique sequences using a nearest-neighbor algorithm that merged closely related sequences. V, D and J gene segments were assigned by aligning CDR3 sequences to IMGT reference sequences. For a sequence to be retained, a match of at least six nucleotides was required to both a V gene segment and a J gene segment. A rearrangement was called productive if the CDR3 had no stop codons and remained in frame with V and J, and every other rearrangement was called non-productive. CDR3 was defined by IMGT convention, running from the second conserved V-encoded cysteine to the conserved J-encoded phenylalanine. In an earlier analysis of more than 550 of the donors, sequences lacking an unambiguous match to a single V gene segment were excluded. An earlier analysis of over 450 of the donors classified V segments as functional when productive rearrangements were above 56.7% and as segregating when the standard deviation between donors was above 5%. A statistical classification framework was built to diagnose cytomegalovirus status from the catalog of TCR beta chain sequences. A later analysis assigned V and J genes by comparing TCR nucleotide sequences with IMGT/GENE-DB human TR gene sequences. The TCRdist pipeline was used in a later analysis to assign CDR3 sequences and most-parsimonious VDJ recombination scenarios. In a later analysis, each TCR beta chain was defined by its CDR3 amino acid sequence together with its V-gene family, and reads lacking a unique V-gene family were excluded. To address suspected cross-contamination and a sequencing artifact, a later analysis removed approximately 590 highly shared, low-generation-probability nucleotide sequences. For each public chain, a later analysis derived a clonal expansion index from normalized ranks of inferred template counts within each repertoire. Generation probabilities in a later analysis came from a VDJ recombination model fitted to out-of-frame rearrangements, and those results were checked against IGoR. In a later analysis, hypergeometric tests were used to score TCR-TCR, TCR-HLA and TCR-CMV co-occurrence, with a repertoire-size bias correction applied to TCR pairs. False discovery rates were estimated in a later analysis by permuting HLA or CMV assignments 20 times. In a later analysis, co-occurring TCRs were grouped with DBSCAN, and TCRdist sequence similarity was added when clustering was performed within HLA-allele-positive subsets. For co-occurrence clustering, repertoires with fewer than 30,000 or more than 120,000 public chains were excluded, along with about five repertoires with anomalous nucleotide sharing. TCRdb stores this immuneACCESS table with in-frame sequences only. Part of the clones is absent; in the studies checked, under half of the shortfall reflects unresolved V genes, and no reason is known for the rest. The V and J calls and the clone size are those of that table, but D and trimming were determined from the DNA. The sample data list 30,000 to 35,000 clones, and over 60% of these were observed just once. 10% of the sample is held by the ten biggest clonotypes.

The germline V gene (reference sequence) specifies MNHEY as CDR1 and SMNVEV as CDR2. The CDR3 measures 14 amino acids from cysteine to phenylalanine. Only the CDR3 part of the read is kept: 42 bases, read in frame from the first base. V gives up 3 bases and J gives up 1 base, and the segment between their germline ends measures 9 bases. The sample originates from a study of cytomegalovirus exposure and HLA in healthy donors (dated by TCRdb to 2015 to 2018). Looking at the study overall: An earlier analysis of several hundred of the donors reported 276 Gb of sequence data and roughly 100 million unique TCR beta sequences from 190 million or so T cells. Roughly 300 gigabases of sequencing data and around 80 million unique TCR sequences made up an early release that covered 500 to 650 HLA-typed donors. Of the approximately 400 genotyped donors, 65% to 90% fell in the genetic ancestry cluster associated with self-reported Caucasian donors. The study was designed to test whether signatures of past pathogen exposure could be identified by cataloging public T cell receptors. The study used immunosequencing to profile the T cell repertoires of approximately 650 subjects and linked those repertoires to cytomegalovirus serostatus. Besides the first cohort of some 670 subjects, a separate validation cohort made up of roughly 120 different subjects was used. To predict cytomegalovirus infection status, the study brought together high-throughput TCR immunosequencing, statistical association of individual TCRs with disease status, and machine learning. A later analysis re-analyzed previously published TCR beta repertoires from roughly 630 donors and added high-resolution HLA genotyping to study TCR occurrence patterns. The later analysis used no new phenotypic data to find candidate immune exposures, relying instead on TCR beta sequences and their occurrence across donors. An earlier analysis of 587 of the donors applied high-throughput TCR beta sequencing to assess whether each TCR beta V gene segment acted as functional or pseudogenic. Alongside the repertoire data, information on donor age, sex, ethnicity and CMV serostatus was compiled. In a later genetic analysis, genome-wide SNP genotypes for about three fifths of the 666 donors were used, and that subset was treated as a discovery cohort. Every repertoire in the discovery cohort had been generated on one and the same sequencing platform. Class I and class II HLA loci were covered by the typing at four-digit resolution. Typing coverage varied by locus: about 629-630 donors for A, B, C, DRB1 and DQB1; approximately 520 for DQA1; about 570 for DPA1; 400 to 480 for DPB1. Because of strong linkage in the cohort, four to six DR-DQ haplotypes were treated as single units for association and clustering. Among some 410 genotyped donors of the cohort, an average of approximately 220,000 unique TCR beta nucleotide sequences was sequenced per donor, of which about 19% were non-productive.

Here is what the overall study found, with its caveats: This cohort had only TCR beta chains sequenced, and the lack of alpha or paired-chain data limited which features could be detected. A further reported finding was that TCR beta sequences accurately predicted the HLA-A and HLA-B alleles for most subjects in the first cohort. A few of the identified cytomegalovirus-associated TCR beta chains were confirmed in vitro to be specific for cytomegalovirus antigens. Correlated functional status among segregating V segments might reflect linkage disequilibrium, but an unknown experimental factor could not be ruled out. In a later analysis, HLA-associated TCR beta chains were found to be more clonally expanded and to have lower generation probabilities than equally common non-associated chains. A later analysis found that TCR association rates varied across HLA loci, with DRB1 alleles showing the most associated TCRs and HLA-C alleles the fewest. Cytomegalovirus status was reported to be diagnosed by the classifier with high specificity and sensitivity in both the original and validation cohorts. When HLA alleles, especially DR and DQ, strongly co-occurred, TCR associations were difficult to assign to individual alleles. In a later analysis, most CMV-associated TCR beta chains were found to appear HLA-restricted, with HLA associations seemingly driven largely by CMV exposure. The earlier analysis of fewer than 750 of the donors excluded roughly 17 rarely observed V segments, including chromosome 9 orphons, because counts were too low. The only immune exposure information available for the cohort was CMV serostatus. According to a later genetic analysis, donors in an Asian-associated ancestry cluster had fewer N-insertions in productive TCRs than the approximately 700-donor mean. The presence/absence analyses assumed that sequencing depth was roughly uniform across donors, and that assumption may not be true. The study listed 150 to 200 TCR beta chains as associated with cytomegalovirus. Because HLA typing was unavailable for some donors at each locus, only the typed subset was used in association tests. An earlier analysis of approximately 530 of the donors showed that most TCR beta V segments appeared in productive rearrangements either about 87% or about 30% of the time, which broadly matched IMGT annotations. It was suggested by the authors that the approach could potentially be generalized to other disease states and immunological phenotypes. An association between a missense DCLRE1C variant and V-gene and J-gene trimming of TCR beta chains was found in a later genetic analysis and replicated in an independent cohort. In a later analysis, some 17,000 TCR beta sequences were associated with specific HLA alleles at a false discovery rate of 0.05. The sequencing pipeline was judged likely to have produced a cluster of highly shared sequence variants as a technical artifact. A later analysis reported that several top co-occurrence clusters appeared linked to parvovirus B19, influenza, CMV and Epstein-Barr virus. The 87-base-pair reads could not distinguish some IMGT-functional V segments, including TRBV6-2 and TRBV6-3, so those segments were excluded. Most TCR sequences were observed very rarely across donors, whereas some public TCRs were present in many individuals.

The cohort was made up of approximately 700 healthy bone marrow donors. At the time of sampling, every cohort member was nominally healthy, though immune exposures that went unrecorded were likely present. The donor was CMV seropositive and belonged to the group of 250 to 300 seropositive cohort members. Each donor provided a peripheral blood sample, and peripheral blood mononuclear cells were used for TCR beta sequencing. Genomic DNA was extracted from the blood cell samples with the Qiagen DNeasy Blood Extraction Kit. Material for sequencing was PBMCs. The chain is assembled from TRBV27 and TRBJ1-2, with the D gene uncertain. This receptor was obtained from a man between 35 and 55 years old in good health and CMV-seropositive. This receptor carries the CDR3 CASSLGGDNYGYTF. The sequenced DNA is TGTGCCAGCAGTTTGGGAGGAGATAACTATGGCTACACCTTC.